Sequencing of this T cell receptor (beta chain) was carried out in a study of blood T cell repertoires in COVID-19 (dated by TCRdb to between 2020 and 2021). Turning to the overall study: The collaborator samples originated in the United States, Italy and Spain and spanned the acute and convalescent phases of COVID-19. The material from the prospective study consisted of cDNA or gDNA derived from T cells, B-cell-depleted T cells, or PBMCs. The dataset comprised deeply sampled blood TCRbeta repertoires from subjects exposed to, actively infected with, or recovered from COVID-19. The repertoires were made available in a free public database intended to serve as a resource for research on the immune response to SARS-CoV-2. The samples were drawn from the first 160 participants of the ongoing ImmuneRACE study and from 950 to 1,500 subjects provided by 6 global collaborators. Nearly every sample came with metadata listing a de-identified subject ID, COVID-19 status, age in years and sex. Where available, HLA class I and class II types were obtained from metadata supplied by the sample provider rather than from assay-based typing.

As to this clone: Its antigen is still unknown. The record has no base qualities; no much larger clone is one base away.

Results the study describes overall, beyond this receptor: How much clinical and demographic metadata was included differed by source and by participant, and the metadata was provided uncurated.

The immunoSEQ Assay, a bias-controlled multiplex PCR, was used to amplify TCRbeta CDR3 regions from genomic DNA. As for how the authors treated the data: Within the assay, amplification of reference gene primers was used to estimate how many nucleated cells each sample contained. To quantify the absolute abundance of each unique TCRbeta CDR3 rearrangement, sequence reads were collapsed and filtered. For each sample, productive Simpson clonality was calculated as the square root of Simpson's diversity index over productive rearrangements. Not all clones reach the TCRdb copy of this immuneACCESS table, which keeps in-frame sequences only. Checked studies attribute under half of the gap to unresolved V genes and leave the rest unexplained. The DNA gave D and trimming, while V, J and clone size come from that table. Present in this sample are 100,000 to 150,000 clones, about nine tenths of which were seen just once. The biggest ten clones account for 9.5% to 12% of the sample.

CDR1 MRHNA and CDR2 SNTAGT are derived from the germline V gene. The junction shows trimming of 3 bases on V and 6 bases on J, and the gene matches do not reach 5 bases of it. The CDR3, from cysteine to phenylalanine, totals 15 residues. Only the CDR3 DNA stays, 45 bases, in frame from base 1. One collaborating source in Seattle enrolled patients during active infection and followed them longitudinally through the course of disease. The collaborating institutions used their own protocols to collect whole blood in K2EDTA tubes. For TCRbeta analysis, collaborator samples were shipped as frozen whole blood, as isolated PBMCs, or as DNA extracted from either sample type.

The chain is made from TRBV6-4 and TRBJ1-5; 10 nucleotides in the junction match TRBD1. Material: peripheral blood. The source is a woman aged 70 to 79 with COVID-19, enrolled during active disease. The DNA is TGTGCCAGCAGTGAGAGACAGGGGGCTGGTCAGCCCCAGCATTTT. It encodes CASSERQGAGQPQHF.